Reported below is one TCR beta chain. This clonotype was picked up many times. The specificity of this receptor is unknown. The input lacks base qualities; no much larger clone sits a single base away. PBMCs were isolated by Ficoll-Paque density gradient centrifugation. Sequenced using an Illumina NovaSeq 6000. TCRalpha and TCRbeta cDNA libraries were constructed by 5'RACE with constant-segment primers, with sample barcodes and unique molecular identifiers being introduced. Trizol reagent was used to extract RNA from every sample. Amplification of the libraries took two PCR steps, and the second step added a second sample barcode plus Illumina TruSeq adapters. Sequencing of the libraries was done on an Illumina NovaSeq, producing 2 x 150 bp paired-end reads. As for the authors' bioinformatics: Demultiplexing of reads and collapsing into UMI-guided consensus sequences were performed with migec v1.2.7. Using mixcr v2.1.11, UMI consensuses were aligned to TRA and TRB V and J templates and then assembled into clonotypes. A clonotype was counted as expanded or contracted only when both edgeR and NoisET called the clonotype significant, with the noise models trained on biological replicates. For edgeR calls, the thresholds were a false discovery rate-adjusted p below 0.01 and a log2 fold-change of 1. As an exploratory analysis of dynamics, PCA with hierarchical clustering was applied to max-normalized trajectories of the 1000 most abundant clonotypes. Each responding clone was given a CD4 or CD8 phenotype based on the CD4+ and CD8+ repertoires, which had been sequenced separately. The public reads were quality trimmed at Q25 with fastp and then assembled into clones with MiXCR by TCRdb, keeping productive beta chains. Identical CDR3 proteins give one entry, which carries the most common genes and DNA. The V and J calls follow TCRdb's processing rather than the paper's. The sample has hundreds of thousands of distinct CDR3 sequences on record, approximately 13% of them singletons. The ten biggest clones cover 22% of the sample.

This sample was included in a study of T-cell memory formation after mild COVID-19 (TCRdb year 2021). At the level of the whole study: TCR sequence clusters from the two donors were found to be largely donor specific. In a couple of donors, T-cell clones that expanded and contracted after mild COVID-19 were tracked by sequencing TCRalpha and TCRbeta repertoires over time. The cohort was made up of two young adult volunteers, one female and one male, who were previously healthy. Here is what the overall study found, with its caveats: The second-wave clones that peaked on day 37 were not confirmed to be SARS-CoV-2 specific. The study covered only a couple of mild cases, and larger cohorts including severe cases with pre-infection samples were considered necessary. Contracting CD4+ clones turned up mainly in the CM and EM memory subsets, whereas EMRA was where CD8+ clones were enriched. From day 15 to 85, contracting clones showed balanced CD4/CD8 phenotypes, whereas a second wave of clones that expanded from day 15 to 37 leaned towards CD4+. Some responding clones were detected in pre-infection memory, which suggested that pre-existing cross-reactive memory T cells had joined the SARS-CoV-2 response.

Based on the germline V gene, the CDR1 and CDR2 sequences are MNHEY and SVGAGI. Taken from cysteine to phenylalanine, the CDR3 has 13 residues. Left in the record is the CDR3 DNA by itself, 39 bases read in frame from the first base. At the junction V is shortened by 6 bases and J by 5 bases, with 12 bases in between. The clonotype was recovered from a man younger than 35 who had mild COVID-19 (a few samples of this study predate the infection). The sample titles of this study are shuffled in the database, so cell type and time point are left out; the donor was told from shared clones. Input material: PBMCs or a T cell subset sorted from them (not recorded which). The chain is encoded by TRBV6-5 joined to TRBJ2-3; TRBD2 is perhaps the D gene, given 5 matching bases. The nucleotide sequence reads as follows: TGTGCCAGCAGCCAACACGGGGAAGATACGCAGTATTTT. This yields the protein CASSQHGEDTQYF.